One sample yielded the 4 T cell receptor beta chains listed below, sequenced in a study of human CD8 memory T cell subsets. A UMI-labeled 5' RACE approach was the method that produced the TCR beta libraries. TCRdb reprocessed the 5' RACE reads; each CDR3 protein has one entry and no DNA is given. This sample's clone table lists 5,000 or so distinct CDR3 sequences. Sequencing was performed on CD8+ effector memory T cells (TEM) sorted from PBMCs. Stated subset: effector memory CD8 T cells, CCR7- CD45RO+ CD95+. The receptors come from a human donor in good health.

The chain links TRBV28 to TRBJ2-1; TCRdb's D call of TRBD2 is untestable without DNA. Per the germline V gene, CDR1 is MDHEN and CDR2 is SYDVKM. This CDR3 is 19 amino acids long. The CDR3 sequence: CASSSPDRFYGTSWNEQFF.

This clonotype is labeled medium-sized based on frequency. The rearrangement joins TRBV7-9 to TRBJ1-1; TCRdb proposes TRBD1, but this gene call is untestable without DNA. In germline, CDR1 is SEHNR, CDR2 FQNEAQ (reference sequence). The CDR3 consists of 13 residues. The CDR3 is CASSGGTGDEAFF.

V gene TRBV28 combines with J gene TRBJ2-3; TCRdb lists TRBD2, though no DNA is available to test this call. From germline, CDR1 is MDHEN and CDR2 SYDVKM. The CDR3 contains 16 residues. The chain's CDR3 is CASSPTSGRARDTQYF.

The V and J genes are TRBV5-5 and TRBJ1-1; TCRdb lists TRBD1, though no DNA is available to test this call. Germline values: CDR1 SGHKS, CDR2 YYEKEE (reference sequence). The length of the CDR3 is 14 residues. The CDR3 spells CASSWGAMNTEAFF.